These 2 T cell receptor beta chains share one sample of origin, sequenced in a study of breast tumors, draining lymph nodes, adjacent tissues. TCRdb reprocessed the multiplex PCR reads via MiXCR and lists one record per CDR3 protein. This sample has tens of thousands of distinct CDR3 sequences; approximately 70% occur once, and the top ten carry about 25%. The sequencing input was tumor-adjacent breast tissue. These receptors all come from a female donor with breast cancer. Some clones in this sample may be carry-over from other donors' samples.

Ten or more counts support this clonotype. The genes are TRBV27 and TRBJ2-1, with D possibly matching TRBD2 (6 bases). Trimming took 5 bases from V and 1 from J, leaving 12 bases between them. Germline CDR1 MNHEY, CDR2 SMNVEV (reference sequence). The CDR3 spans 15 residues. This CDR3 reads CASSGGPGSYNEQFF. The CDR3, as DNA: TGTGCCAGCAGTGGAGGGCCAGGGTCCTACAATGAGCAGTTCTTC.

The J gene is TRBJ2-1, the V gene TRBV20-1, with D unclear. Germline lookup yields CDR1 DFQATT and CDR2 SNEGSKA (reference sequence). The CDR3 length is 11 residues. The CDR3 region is CSVDWRNEQFF. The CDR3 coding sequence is TGCAGCGTGGATTGGCGCAATGAGCAGTTCTTC.